This T cell receptor (beta chain) came from a study of shared clonotypes between healthy human individuals. Overall study results and limits: Some clonotypes were shared by all four sorted-subset donors, while others were not shared. The non-shared ones had lower generation probabilities than the shared ones.

Germline CDR1 SGHNT, CDR2 YYREEE (reference sequence). With 7 bases removed from V and 5 bases from J, the gap between germline ends came to 15 bases. CDR3 length: 13 residues. This clone is a singleton in its sample. The antigen remains undetermined. Each sample came from a Caucasian adult donor living in Nashville, Tennessee. Assay execution proceeded at the deep level. Sequenced by immunoSEQ multiplex PCR; TCRdb stores in-frame clones only, minus some. This sample has around 370,000 clones, with about 96% found just once. The sequenced sample was memory CD8+ T cells sorted from blood. Subset defined: CD45RO+ cells pooled with CCR7-negative TemRA cells. The chain uses TRBV5-4 and TRBJ1-1; maybe TRBD1 (6 bases). The TCR sequence derives from a man aged 25 to 40 in good health. The CDR3 DNA is TGTGCCAGCGGAGGGGGGGAAGGGACTGAAGCTTTCTTT. Its translation is CASGGGEGTEAFF.